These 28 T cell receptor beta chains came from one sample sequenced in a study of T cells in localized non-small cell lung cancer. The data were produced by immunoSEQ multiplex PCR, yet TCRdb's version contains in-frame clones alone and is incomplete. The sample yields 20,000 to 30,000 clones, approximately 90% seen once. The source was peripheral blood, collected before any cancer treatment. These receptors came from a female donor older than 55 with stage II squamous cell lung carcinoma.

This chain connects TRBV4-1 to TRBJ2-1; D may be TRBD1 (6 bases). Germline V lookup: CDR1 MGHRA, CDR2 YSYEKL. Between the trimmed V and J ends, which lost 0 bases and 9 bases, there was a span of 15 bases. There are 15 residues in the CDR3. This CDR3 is CASSQDGARQAEQFF. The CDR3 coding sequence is TGCGCCAGCAGCCAAGATGGGGCAAGACAGGCTGAGCAGTTCTTC.

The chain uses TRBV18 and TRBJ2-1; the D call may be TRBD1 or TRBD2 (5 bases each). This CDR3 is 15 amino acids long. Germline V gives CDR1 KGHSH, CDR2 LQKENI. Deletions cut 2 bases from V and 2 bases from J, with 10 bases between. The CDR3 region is CASSPRGEPYNEQFF. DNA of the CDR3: TGTGCCAGCTCACCAAGGGGAGAACCCTACAATGAGCAGTTCTTC.

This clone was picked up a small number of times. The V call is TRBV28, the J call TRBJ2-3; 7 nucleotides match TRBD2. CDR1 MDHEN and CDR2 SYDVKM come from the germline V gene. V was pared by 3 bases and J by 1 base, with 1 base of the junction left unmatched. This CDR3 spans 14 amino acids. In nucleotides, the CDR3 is TGTGCCAGCAGTTTCCTAGCGGGCACAGATACGCAGTATTTT. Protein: CASSFLAGTDTQYF.

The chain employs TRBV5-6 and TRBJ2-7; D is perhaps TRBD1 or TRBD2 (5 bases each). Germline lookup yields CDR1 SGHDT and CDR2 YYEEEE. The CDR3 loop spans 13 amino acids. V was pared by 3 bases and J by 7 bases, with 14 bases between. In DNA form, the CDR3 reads TGTGCCAGCAGCTCCGGGGCGACGGGAGAGCAGTACTTC. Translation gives CASSSGATGEQYF.

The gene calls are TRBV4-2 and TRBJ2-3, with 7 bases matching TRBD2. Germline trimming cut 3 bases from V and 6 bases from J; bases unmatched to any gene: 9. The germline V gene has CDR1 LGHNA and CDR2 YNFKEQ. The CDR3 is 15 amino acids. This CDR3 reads CASSQGTGTTDTQYF. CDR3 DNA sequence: TGTGCCAGCAGCCAGGGTACCGGGACTACTGATACGCAGTATTTT.

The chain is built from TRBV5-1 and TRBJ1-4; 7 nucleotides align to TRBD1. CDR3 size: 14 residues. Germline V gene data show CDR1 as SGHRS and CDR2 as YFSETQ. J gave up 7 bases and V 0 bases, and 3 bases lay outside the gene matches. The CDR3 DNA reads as TGCGCCAGCAGCTTGGGGGCAGGGGGTGAAAAACTGTTTTTT. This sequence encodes CASSLGAGGEKLFF. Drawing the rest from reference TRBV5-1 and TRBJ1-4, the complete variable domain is KAGVTQTPRYLIKTRGQQVTLSCSPISGHRSVSWYQQTPGQGLQFLFEYFSETQRNKGNFPGRFSGRQFSNSRSEMNVSTLELGDSALYLCASSLGAGGEKLFFGSGTQLSVL.

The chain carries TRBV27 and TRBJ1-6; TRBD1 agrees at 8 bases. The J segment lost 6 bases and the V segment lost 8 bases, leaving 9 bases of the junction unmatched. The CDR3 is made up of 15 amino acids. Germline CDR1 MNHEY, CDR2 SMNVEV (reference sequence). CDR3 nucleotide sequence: TGTGCCAGCTGCAACAGGGGGGGGGTTAATTCACCCCTCCACTTT. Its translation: CASCNRGGVNSPLHF.

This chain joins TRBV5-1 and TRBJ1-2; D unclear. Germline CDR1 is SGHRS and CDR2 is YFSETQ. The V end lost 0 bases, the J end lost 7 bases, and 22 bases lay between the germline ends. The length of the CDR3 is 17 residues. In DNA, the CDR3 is TGCGCCAGCAGCTTGGCGCTCCCTGGGTGGACTCCGAGTGGCTACACCTTC. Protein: CASSLALPGWTPSGYTF. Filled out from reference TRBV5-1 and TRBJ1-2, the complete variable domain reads KAGVTQTPRYLIKTRGQQVTLSCSPISGHRSVSWYQQTPGQGLQFLFEYFSETQRNKGNFPGRFSGRQFSNSRSEMNVSTLELGDSALYLCASSLALPGWTPSGYTFGSGTRLTVV.

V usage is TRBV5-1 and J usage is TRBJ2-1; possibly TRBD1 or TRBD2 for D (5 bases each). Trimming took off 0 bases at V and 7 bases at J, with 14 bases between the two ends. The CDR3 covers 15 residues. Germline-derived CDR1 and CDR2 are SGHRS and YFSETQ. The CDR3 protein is CASSLEGRTPNEQFF. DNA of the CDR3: TGCGCCAGCAGCTTGGAGGGACGAACCCCAAATGAGCAGTTCTTC.

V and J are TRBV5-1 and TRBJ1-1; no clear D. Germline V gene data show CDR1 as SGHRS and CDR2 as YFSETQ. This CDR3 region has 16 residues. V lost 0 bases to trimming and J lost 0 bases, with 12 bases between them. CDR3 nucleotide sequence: TGCGCCAGCAGCTTGGTCCCGGACCTCATGAACACTGAAGCTTTCTTT. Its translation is CASSLVPDLMNTEAFF.

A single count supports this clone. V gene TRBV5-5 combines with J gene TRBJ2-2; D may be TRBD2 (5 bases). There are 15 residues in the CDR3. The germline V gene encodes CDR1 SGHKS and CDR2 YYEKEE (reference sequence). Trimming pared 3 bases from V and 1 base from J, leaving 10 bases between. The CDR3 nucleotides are TGTGCCAGCAGCTATCTGGCGGGGAACACCGGGGAGCTGTTTTTT. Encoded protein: CASSYLAGNTGELFF.

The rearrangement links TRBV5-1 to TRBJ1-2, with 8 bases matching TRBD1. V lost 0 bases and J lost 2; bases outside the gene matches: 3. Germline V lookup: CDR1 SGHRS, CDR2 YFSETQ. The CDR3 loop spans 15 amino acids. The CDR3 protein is CASSLVAGGNYGYTF. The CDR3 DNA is TGCGCCAGCAGCTTGGTGGCAGGGGGCAACTATGGCTACACCTTC.

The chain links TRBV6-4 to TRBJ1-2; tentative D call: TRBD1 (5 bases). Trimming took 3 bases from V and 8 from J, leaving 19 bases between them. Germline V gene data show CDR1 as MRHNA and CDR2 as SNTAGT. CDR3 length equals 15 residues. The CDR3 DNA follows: TGTGCCAGCAGTGATTGGGACTCACCCGGCGAGGGCTACACCTTC. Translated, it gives CASSDWDSPGEGYTF.

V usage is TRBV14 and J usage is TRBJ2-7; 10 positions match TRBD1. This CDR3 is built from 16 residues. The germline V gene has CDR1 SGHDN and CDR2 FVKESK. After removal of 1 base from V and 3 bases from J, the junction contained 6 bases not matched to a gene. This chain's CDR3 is CASSQAGTGVIYEQYF. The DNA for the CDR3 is TGTGCCAGCAGCCAAGCCGGGACAGGGGTTATCTACGAGCAGTACTTC.

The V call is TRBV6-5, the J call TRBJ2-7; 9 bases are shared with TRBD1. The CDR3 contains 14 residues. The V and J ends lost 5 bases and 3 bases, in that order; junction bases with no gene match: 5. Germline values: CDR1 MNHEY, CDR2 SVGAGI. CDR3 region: CASSRPGQGYEQYF. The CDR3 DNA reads TGTGCCAGCAGTAGGCCGGGACAGGGCTACGAGCAGTACTTC.

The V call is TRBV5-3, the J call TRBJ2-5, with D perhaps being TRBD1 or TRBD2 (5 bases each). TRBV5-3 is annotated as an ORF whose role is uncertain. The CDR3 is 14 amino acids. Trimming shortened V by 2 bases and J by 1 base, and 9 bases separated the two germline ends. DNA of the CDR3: TGTGCCAGAAGCTTAAATGGGACCCAAGAGACCCAGTACTTC. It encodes CARSLNGTQETQYF.

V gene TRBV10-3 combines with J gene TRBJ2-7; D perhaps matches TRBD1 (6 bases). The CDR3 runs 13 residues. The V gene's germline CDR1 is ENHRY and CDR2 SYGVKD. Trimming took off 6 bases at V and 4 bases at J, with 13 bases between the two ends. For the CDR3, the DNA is TGTGCCATCAGAAACGGGACATTGTACGAGCAGTACTTC. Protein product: CAIRNGTLYEQYF.

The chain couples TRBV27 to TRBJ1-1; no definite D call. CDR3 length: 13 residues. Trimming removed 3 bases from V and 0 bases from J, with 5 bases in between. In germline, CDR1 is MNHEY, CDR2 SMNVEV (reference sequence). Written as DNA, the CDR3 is TGTGCCAGCAGTTTTACGGTGAACACTGAAGCTTTCTTT. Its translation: CASSFTVNTEAFF.

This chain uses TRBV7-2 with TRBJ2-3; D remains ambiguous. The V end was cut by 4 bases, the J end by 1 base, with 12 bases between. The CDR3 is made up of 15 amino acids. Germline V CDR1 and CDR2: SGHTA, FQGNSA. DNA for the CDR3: TGTGCCAGCAGCTCAACTGGGCCAGGCACAGATACGCAGTATTTT. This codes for CASSSTGPGTDTQYF.

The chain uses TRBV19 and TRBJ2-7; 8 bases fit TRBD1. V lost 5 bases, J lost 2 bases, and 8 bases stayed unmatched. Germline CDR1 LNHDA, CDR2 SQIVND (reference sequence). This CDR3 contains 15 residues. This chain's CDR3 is CASSGTGGGTYEQYF. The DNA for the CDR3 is TGTGCCAGTAGTGGTACAGGGGGAGGAACCTACGAGCAGTACTTC. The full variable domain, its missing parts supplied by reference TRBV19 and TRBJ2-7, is DGGITQSPKYLFRKEGQNVTLSCEQNLNHDAMYWYRQDPGQGLRLIYYSQIVNDFQKGDIAEGYSVSREKKESFPLTVTSAQKNPTAFYLCASSGTGGGTYEQYFGPGTRLTVT.

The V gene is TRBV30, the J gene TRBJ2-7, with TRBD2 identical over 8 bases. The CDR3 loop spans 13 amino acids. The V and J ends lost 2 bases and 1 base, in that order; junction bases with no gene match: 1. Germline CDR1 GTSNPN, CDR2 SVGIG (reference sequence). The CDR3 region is CAWSPGGSYEQYF. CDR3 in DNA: TGTGCCTGGAGTCCGGGGGGGTCCTACGAGCAGTACTTC.

The chain's CDR3 is CATSRDPGSAEAFF. The DNA of the CDR3 is TGTGCCACCAGCAGAGATCCGGGGAGCGCTGAAGCTTTCTTT. J is TRBJ1-1 and V is TRBV15; no reliable D call. Germline lookup yields CDR1 LNHNV and CDR2 YYDKDF (reference sequence). Trimming took 0 bases from V and 6 from J, leaving 11 bases between them. The CDR3 length is 14 residues.

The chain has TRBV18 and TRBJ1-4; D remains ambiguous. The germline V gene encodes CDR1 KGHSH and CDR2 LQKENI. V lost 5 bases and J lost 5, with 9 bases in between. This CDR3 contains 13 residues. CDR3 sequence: CASSAGGNEKLFF. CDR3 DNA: TGTGCCAGCTCAGCCGGAGGAAATGAAAAACTGTTTTTT. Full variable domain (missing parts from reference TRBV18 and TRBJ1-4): NAGVMQNPRHLVRRRGQEARLRCSPMKGHSHVYWYRQLPEEGLKFMVYLQKENIIDESGMPKERFSAEFPKEGPSILRIQQVVRGDSAAYFCASSAGGNEKLFFGSGTQLSVL.

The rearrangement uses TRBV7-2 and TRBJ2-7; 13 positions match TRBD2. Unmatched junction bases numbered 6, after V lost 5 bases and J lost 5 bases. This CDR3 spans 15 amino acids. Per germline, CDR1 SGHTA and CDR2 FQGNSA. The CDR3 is CASSIRTSGGNEQYF. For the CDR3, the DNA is TGTGCCAGCAGCATTAGGACTAGCGGGGGTAACGAGCAGTACTTC. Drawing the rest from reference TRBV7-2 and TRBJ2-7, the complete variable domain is GAGVSQSPSNKVTEKGKDVELRCDPISGHTALYWYRQSLGQGLEFLIYFQGNSAPDKSGLPSDRFSAERTGGSVSTLTIQRTQQEDSAVYLCASSIRTSGGNEQYFGPGTRLTVT.

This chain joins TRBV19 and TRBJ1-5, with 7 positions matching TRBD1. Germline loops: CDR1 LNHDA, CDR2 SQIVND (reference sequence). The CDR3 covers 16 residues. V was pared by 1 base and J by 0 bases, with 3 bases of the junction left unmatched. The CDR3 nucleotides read TGTGCCAGTAGTATAGGGACAGGCTATAGCAATCAGCCCCAGCATTTT. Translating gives CASSIGTGYSNQPQHF. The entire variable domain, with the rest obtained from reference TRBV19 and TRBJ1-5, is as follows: DGGITQSPKYLFRKEGQNVTLSCEQNLNHDAMYWYRQDPGQGLRLIYYSQIVNDFQKGDIAEGYSVSREKKESFPLTVTSAQKNPTAFYLCASSIGTGYSNQPQHFGDGTRLSIL.

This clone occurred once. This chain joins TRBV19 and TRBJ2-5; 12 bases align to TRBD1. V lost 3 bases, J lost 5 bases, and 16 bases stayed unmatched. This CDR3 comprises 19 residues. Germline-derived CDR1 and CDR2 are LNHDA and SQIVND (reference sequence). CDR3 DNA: TGTGCCAGTAGTATTGAAGGGGGCGGGACAGGGGGCCGCAGGGAGACCCAGTACTTC. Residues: CASSIEGGGTGGRRETQYF.

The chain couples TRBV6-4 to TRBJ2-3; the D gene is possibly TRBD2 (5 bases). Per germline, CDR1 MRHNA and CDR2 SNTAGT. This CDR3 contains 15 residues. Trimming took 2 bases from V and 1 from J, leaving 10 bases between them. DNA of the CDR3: TGTGCCAGCAGTGACGCCGGGGAGCGCACAGATACGCAGTATTTT. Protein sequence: CASSDAGERTDTQYF.

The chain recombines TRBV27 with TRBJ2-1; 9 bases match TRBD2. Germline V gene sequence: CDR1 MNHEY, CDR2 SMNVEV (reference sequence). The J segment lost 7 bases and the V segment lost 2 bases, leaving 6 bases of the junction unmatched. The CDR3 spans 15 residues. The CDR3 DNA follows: TGTGCCAGCAGTTTAAGGAGCGGGGGGCCGAATGAGCAGTTCTTC. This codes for CASSLRSGGPNEQFF.